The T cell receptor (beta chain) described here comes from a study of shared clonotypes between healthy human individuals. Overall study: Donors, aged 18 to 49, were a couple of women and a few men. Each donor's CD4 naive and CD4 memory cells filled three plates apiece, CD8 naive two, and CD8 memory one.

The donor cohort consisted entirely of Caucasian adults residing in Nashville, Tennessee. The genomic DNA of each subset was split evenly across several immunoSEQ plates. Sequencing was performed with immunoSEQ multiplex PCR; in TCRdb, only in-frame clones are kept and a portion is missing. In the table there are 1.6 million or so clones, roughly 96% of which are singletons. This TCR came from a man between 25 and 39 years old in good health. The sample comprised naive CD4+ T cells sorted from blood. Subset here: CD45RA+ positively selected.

CDR3 sequence: CASKEAGGYGYTF. CDR3 DNA sequence: TGTGCCAGCAAAGAGGCAGGGGGCTATGGCTACACCTTC. The rearrangement uses TRBV2 and TRBJ1-2, with TRBD1 matching over 7 bases. Germline V CDR1 and CDR2: SNHLY, FYNNEI. This CDR3 spans 13 amino acids. J lost 4 bases, V lost 7 bases, and 6 bases had no gene match.